A selection of T cell receptor beta chains follows, all from one sample in a study of blood T cell repertoires in COVID-19. The protocol was immunoSEQ multiplex PCR, while the TCRdb copy is restricted to in-frame clones and leaves out a portion. The sample includes more than 110,000 clones, just under 90% of them seen just once. Material: peripheral blood. The receptors come from a woman aged 80 or over with acute or convalescent COVID-19. CDR3s include the opening cysteine and the closing phenylalanine or tryptophan. Fields, in order: V gene, clone size, J gene, D gene, CDR3 length, CDR3 protein, CDR3 DNA. The D gene is left open where the match is weak. Clone size is not always given. Where it is, it says once, few, many or a class for expanded clones.

>TRBV5-1|-|TRBJ1-1|-|16
CASSLTNPGGLAEAFF
TGCGCCAGCAGCTTGACGAATCCGGGGGGGCTGGCTGAAGCTTTCTTT
>TRBV2|-|TRBJ1-4|-|12
CASSVFLEKLFF
TGTGCCAGCAGTGTGTTCCTTGAAAAACTGTTTTTT
>TRBV6-6|-|TRBJ1-1|-|12
CASSPSGTEAFF
TGTGCCAGCAGCCCCTCGGGCACTGAAGCTTTCTTT
>TRBV30|-|TRBJ2-2|-|14
CAFSRQGGTGELFF
TGTGCCTTTAGTCGGCAGGGTGGCACCGGGGAGCTGTTTTTT
>TRBV12-5|-|TRBJ1-1|TRBD1|17
CASGLNPSTGGNTEAFF
TGTGCTAGTGGTTTGAACCCATCGACAGGGGGGAACACTGAAGCTTTCTTT
>TRBV5-6|-|TRBJ1-2|-|11
CASSLNYGYTF
TGTGCCAGCAGCCTTAACTATGGCTACACCTTC
>TRBV5-1|-|TRBJ2-1|-|14
CASSFGGPHNEQFF
TGCGCCAGCAGCTTCGGTGGGCCTCACAATGAGCAGTTCTTC
>TRBV19|-|TRBJ1-4|-|10
CATGWEKLFF
TGTGCCACGGGTTGGGAAAAACTGTTTTTT
>TRBV6-4|-|TRBJ1-3|TRBD1|20
CASRTPPDRVKEDSGNTIYF
TGTGCCAGCAGGACCCCTCCGGACAGGGTGAAGGAGGACTCTGGAAACACCATATATTTT
>TRBV19|few|TRBJ2-1|-|15
CASSIDLSLSIEQFF
TGTGCCAGTAGTATAGATTTGAGTCTATCGATTGAGCAGTTCTTC
>TRBV19|-|TRBJ2-6|TRBD1|17
CASKDRGLPSGANVLTF
TGTGCCAGTAAGGACAGGGGGCTTCCCTCTGGGGCCAACGTCCTGACTTTC
>TRBV10-3|-|TRBJ2-5|TRBD2|16
CAIRGTSGGARETQYF
TGTGCCATCAGGGGCACTAGCGGGGGGGCACGGGAGACCCAGTACTTC
>TRBV18|-|TRBJ1-4|-|14
CASSPDGGGEKLFF
TGTGCCAGCTCACCCGATGGAGGAGGAGAAAAACTGTTTTTT
>TRBV5-1|once|TRBJ2-7|-|13
CASTAGSPYEQYF
TGCGCCAGCACAGCAGGGTCCCCCTACGAGCAGTACTTC
>TRBV18|once|TRBJ1-1|-|14
CASLQGAGDFLAFF
TGTGCCAGCTTACAAGGTGCGGGGGATTTTTTGGCTTTCTTT
>TRBV28|-|TRBJ1-3|-|16
CASSPLTFGQGNTIYF
TGTGCCAGCAGTCCCCTGACATTTGGACAGGGAAACACCATATATTTT
>TRBV6-1|once|TRBJ1-4|TRBD1|15
CASSDRTGLNEKLFF
TGTGCCAGCAGTGATCGGACAGGGCTTAATGAAAAACTGTTTTTT
>TRBV2|-|TRBJ1-5|-|13
CASSDQSYQPQHF
TGTGCCAGCAGTGATCAGTCTTATCAGCCCCAGCATTTT
>TRBV4-2|-|TRBJ2-1|TRBD2|14
CASSQTSGYNEQFF
TGTGCCAGCAGCCAGACTAGCGGTTACAATGAGCAGTTCTTC
>TRBV29-1|-|TRBJ1-2|-|12
CSVERQGYGYTF
TGCAGCGTTGAACGTCAGGGCTATGGCTACACCTTC
>TRBV13|-|TRBJ2-3|TRBD2|16
CASSPRLAGGTDTQYF
TGTGCCAGCAGCCCGAGACTAGCGGGGGGAACAGATACGCAGTATTTT